This TCR beta chain was sequenced in a study of blood T cell repertoires in COVID-19. Study summary: PBMCs, B-cell-depleted T cells, or T cells provided the cDNA or gDNA that made up the material.

The CDR3 totals 18 residues. The V and J ends lost 0 bases and 3 bases respectively, with 18 bases between them. The V gene's germline CDR1 is MDHEN and CDR2 SYDVKM. Original data processing: Scientists estimated how many nucleated cells there were by amplifying reference gene primers. Profiling relied on immunoSEQ multiplex PCR, and the TCRdb table lists in-frame clones only, not all of them. The DNA gave D and trimming, while V, J and clone size come from that table. The table records some 140,000 clones, more than 75% of them present only once. V and J are TRBV28 and TRBJ1-5, with D possibly TRBD1 on 5 matching bases. Sequencing was carried out using peripheral blood. The TCR sequence derives from a man aged 70 or older with active COVID-19. CDR3 residues: CASSLWRGKEFINQPQHF. The CDR3 nucleotides are TGTGCCAGCAGTTTATGGCGGGGGAAGGAGTTTATCAATCAGCCCCAGCATTTT.